A selection of T cell receptor beta chains follows, all from one sample in a study of monozygotic twins with inflammatory bowel disease. Reprocessing the 5' RACE reads, TCRdb reports a single entry for every CDR3 protein and omits DNA. This sample carries 350,000 to 550,000 distinct CDR3 sequences, with 2% to 3% going to the ten biggest clones. Sequencing was performed on blood. These receptors all stem from a human donor with ulcerative colitis or Crohn's disease, or a healthy co-twin of an affected twin (not recorded which). The CDR3 runs from the conserved cysteine through the conserved F or W. Each record gives: CDR3 protein, V gene, J gene.

CASPGTGGETQYF	TRBV30	TRBJ2-5
CASSPQGAHTGELFF	TRBV5-1	TRBJ2-2
CASSLEGQLNTEAFF	TRBV7-8	TRBJ1-1
CAISTGTGAYEQYF	TRBV10-3	TRBJ2-7
CASNSGGRSEQYF	TRBV6-1	TRBJ2-7
CASSPGPPAFYTF	TRBV12-3/TRBV12-4	TRBJ1-2
CASSQILAGASNEQFF	TRBV3-1	TRBJ2-1
CASSLWRDYEQYF	TRBV12-3/TRBV12-4	TRBJ2-7
CASRGWGQNNEKLFF	TRBV27	TRBJ1-4
CSATGGMETQYF	TRBV20-1	TRBJ2-5
CASSSPATGLTGELFF	TRBV12-3/TRBV12-4	TRBJ2-2
CASSPQGGQPQHF	TRBV12-3/TRBV12-4	TRBJ1-5
CSARPNTHRQGKTTNEKLFF	TRBV20-1	TRBJ1-4
CASSRVWGVGTNEKLFF	TRBV5-1	TRBJ1-4
CSARDEGSQHF	TRBV20-1	TRBJ1-5
CSVGEVETQYF	TRBV29-1	TRBJ2-5
CASSFDGTGTSGRSSYNEQFF	TRBV11-2	TRBJ2-1
CASSLNSPSSGNTIYF	TRBV5-1	TRBJ1-3
CASRVTSPNTGELFF	TRBV6-2/TRBV6-3	TRBJ2-2
CASSFKAGTLYSYEQYF	TRBV5-6	TRBJ2-7
CSASYSHNSPLHF	TRBV20-1	TRBJ1-6
CASSFGAYEQYF	TRBV28	TRBJ2-7
CASGSADTQYF	TRBV6-2/TRBV6-3	TRBJ2-3
CASSWTPSSYNSPLHF	TRBV7-2	TRBJ1-6
CASSDRQESAEQYF	TRBV7-9	TRBJ2-7
CASSLEALSYEQYF	TRBV2	TRBJ2-7
CASRAYGREAYEQYF	TRBV7-2	TRBJ2-7
CASSLGGGRAETQYF	TRBV7-2	TRBJ2-5
CASSFGEPYNEQFF	TRBV7-2	TRBJ2-1
CASSSRTGGRRTEAFF	TRBV5-1	TRBJ1-1
CASSPADRSNTGELFF	TRBV5-6	TRBJ2-2
CASSLGTSPSSYEQYF	TRBV5-1	TRBJ2-7
CASSPGLAGVNEQYF	TRBV12-3/TRBV12-4	TRBJ2-7
CSASGGAVEQFF	TRBV20-1	TRBJ2-1
CASTPTWDRNYEQYF	TRBV12-3/TRBV12-4	TRBJ2-7
CASSFSGTGGREQYF	TRBV7-2	TRBJ2-7
CASGTSGGIPYKQYF	TRBV6-4	TRBJ2-7
CASSSPNTGELFF	TRBV7-9	TRBJ2-2
CASSLPGRWNTEAFF	TRBV7-9	TRBJ1-1
CASSWTGGADNEQFF	TRBV5-1	TRBJ2-1
CASSLPGQILNTGELFF	TRBV5-6	TRBJ2-2
CATSRESPRTEKLFF	TRBV15	TRBJ1-4
CASRPQGTSEKSSYNEQFF	TRBV6-2/TRBV6-3	TRBJ2-1
CSARAGTGNQETQYF	TRBV20-1	TRBJ2-5
CASRLDRGPDGYTF	TRBV7-2	TRBJ1-2
CAISDRTDTQYF	TRBV10-3	TRBJ2-3
CASSQGGLAGDTGELFF	TRBV28	TRBJ2-2
CSGVSNYGYTF	TRBV29-1	TRBJ1-2
CASSIRESGSSGNTIYF	TRBV7-8	TRBJ1-3
CASSVEGTQSLGTQYF	TRBV9	TRBJ2-5
CASSQEGSGTNEKLFF	TRBV4-2	TRBJ1-4
CASSPGTNANTGELFF	TRBV28	TRBJ2-2
CAILRLAGEGEQYF	TRBV6-1	TRBJ2-7
CASRVGPQKPNYGYTF	TRBV5-1	TRBJ1-2
CASSPTESVIYEQYF	TRBV7-3	TRBJ2-7
CASSSIGLDTEAFF	TRBV5-1	TRBJ1-1